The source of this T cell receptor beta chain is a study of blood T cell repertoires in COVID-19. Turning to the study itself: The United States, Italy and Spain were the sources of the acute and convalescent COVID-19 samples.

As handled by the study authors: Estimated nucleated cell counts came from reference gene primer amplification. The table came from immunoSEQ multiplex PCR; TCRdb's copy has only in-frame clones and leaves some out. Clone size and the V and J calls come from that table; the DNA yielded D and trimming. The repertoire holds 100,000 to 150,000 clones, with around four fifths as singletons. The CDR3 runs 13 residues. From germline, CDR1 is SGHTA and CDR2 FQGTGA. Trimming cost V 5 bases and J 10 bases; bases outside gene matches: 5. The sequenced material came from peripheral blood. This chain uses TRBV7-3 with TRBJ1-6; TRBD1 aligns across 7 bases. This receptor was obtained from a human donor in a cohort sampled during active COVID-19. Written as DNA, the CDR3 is TGTGCCAGCAGCGAAGACAGGGAATCACCCCTCCACTTT. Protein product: CASSEDRESPLHF.